The 21 T cell receptor beta chains given below trace back to one sample, sequenced in a study of shared clonotypes between healthy human individuals. TCRdb keeps only in-frame clones here, not all; method: immunoSEQ multiplex PCR. The table lists fewer than 2.5 million clones, 80% to 95% of them singletons. Sequencing input: naive CD4+ T cells from PBMCs. Subset: CD45RA+ positively selected. These TCRs come from a young man in good health. Some clones in this sample may be carry-over from other donors' samples.

The chain links TRBV4-1 to TRBJ2-7; 8 nucleotides match TRBD1. This CDR3 region has 13 residues. Looked up from germline, CDR1 is MGHRA and CDR2 is YSYEKL. The V and J ends lost 5 bases and 6 bases, in that order; junction bases with no gene match: 6. The CDR3 DNA is TGCGCCAGCAGCAGCGACAGGGGCCGCGAGCAGTACTTC. The encoded protein is CASSSDRGREQYF.

The V gene is TRBV4-2, the J gene TRBJ2-5; tentative D call: TRBD2 (6 bases). Germline V gene sequence: CDR1 LGHNA, CDR2 YNFKEQ. The CDR3 loop spans 14 amino acids. With 1 base removed from V and 4 bases from J, the gap between germline ends came to 10 bases. CDR3 protein: CASSQGGVGETQYF. The CDR3 DNA sequence: TGTGCCAGCAGCCAAGGGGGGGTTGGAGAGACCCAGTACTTC.

The chain links TRBV25-1 to TRBJ2-1, with TRBD1 as a possible D gene (6 bases). The CDR3 loop spans 12 amino acids. V was clipped by 5 bases and J by 7 bases, with 9 bases between them. Germline V gene sequence: CDR1 MGHDK, CDR2 SYGVNS. The DNA of the CDR3 is TGTGCCAGCAGTAGGACAGCTAATGAGCAGTTCTTC. Translation: CASSRTANEQFF. Full variable domain (remainder filled in from reference TRBV25-1 and TRBJ2-1): EADIYQTPRYLVIGTGKKITLECSQTMGHDKMYWYQQDPGMELHLIHYSYGVNSTEKGDLSSESTVSRIRTEHFPLTLESARPSHTSQYLCASSRTANEQFFGPGTRLTVL.

This clone was recorded only once. This chain joins TRBV6-1 and TRBJ2-1; TRBD2 matches 9 bases. The CDR3 runs to 16 residues. Germline V gives CDR1 MNHNS, CDR2 SASEGT. V was clipped by 0 bases and J by 8 bases; unmatched bases: 8. CDR3 protein: CASSEARASGKHEQFF. The DNA for the CDR3 is TGTGCCAGCAGTGAAGCTCGGGCTAGCGGGAAACATGAGCAGTTCTTC.

The chain couples TRBV28 to TRBJ1-2; 8 bases map to TRBD1. The CDR3 consists of 14 residues. J lost 5 bases, V lost 2 bases, and 4 bases had no gene match. Germline lookup yields CDR1 MDHEN and CDR2 SYDVKM. The CDR3 nucleotides are TGTGCCAGCAGTTTAAGACAGGGGACGTATGGCTACACCTTC. It yields the protein CASSLRQGTYGYTF.

The V call is TRBV9, the J call TRBJ2-1, with 7 bases that match TRBD1. Per the germline V gene, CDR1 is SGDLS and CDR2 is YYNGEE. The junction had 1 base not matched to a gene; V was cut back by 1 base and J by 6 bases. CDR3 size: 13 residues. CDR3 residues: CASSVNRGNEQFF. DNA for the CDR3: TGTGCCAGCAGCGTAAACAGGGGCAATGAGCAGTTCTTC.

The sample holds one count of this clone. The J gene is TRBJ2-2, the V gene TRBV5-1; D not resolved. CDR3 length: 15 amino acids. Deletions cut 4 bases from V and 5 bases from J, with 15 bases between. Germline CDR1 SGHRS, CDR2 YFSETQ. For the CDR3, the DNA is TGCGCCAGCAGCCCCGGGTGGTTTGGAACCGGGGAGCTGTTTTTT. Translation gives CASSPGWFGTGELFF.

V is TRBV19 and J is TRBJ2-1; 7 nucleotides match TRBD2. CDR3 length: 15 amino acids. Per germline, CDR1 LNHDA and CDR2 SQIVND (reference sequence). V lost 5 bases, J lost 5 bases, and 9 bases stayed unmatched. CDR3 DNA sequence: TGTGCCAGTAGTGCGGGGAGGGCCTCTGACAATGAGCAGTTCTTC. Residues: CASSAGRASDNEQFF. Using reference TRBV19 and TRBJ2-1 for the parts outside the CDR3, the full variable domain is DGGITQSPKYLFRKEGQNVTLSCEQNLNHDAMYWYRQDPGQGLRLIYYSQIVNDFQKGDIAEGYSVSREKKESFPLTVTSAQKNPTAFYLCASSAGRASDNEQFFGPGTRLTVL.

CDR3 residues: CASSQQGGKTEAFF. DNA for the CDR3: TGTGCCAGCAGTCAACAGGGGGGTAAAACTGAAGCTTTCTTT. This chain uses TRBV5-6 with TRBJ1-1; 8 positions match TRBD1. V lost 5 bases and J lost 5; bases outside the gene matches: 8. The germline gives CDR1 SGHDT, CDR2 YYEEEE. This CDR3 spans 14 amino acids.

The V and J genes are TRBV28 and TRBJ2-3, with 10 bases that match TRBD2. The germline CDR1 and CDR2 sequences are MDHEN and SYDVKM. V gave up 4 bases and J gave up 4 bases; unmatched junction bases: 2. This CDR3 has 14 amino acids. CDR3 DNA: TGTGCCAGCAGTTCTAGCGGGGGCGCAGATACGCAGTATTTT. Protein: CASSSSGGADTQYF.

J is TRBJ2-7 and V is TRBV19, with D tentatively TRBD1 or TRBD2 (5 bases each). The CDR3 is made up of 14 amino acids. The germline V gene has CDR1 LNHDA and CDR2 SQIVND (reference sequence). The germline V and J ends were trimmed by 1 base and 6 bases, with 13 bases remaining between them. CDR3 DNA: TGTGCCAGTAGTATAGCTCCGGGGCTAATCGAGCAGTACTTC. Translation: CASSIAPGLIEQYF. Full variable domain (outside the CDR3, taken from reference TRBV19 and TRBJ2-7): DGGITQSPKYLFRKEGQNVTLSCEQNLNHDAMYWYRQDPGQGLRLIYYSQIVNDFQKGDIAEGYSVSREKKESFPLTVTSAQKNPTAFYLCASSIAPGLIEQYFGPGTRLTVT.

The DNA for the CDR3 is TGTGCCACCAGCGTCAATCTCGGGGCCCACGTCCTCTACGAGCAGTACTTC. Protein: CATSVNLGAHVLYEQYF. The rearrangement links TRBV15 to TRBJ2-7; D may be TRBD1 or TRBD2 (5 bases each). CDR1 and CDR2 (germline): LNHNV, YYDKDF (reference sequence). V was cut by 5 bases and J by 3 bases, with 23 bases left in between. There are 17 residues in the CDR3.

This clone was observed once. The rearrangement links TRBV27 to TRBJ2-2; 9 bases map to TRBD2. CDR1 and CDR2 (germline): MNHEY, SMNVEV (reference sequence). With 2 bases clipped from V and 4 bases from J, the junction kept 5 bases outside the gene matches. The CDR3 loop spans 16 amino acids. The CDR3 reads CASSLPGLAGTGELFF. CDR3 sequence (DNA): TGTGCCAGCAGTTTACCGGGACTAGCCGGCACCGGGGAGCTGTTTTTT.

In its sample, this clone was seen once. V usage is TRBV11-3 and J usage is TRBJ2-3; D might be TRBD2 (6 bases). The germline V and J ends were trimmed by 1 base and 2 bases, with 13 bases remaining between them. This CDR3 region has 16 residues. Germline lookup yields CDR1 SGHNT and CDR2 YENEEA. CDR3: CASSLGLGKNTDTQYF. CDR3 in DNA: TGTGCCAGCAGCTTAGGACTAGGGAAGAACACAGATACGCAGTATTTT.

V gene TRBV4-2 combines with J gene TRBJ1-2; 9 bases align to TRBD1. CDR1 is LGHNA, CDR2 YNFKEQ, per germline. The CDR3 runs to 15 residues. With 1 base clipped from V and 8 bases from J, the junction kept 8 bases outside the gene matches. The CDR3, as DNA: TGTGCCAGCAGCCAAGCAGGGGACAGGGCCGGCGGCTACACCTTC. Amino acid sequence: CASSQAGDRAGGYTF.

This chain joins TRBV28 and TRBJ2-7, with a weak D call TRBD1 (5 bases). V was trimmed by 1 base and J by 5 bases, leaving 18 bases between them. Per the germline V gene, CDR1 is MDHEN and CDR2 is SYDVKM. The CDR3 contains 16 residues. The CDR3 here is CASSLLGQGLGHEQYF. Here the CDR3 DNA reads TGTGCCAGCAGTTTATTGGGGCAGGGCCTCGGCCACGAGCAGTACTTC.

This clone was seen a single time. V and J are TRBV19 and TRBJ2-3; 12 bases match TRBD2. Germline CDR1 and CDR2: LNHDA and SQIVND (reference sequence). The CDR3 totals 16 residues. Germline trimming cut 2 bases from V and 6 bases from J; bases unmatched to any gene: 6. The CDR3 DNA is TGTGCCAGTAGTATATGGGCGACTAGCGGGAGTGATACGCAGTATTTT. Translating gives CASSIWATSGSDTQYF.

On this clone itself: The junction departs from the called germline gene at one end, perhaps through a read error. V is TRBV5-5 and J is TRBJ2-5, with a tentative D call TRBD1 (6 bases). The CDR3 consists of 14 residues. Germline V gene sequence: CDR1 SGHKS, CDR2 YYEKEE (reference sequence). CDR3 amino acids: CASSLDPRGETQYF. The CDR3 coding sequence is TGTGCCAGCAGTTTGGACCCCAGGGGAGAGACCCAGTACTTC.

The sample holds a few counts of this clone. This chain connects TRBV28 to TRBJ1-1; D gene unclear. CDR3 length: 11 amino acids. Per germline, CDR1 MDHEN and CDR2 SYDVKM. V was clipped by 2 bases and J by 11 bases, with 9 bases between them. CDR3 protein: CASSLKGWAFF. The DNA for the CDR3 is TGTGCCAGCAGTTTAAAAGGGTGGGCTTTCTTT.

This clone was counted once. CDR3 sequence reads: CASRYGQGLNQPQHF. CDR3 in DNA: TGTGCCAGCAGGTACGGACAGGGCCTCAATCAGCCCCAGCATTTT. The chain recombines TRBV28 with TRBJ1-5; 8 bases are shared with TRBD1. This CDR3 has 15 residues. The J segment lost 3 bases and the V segment lost 6 bases, leaving 7 bases of the junction unmatched. The germline gives CDR1 MDHEN, CDR2 SYDVKM.

DNA of the CDR3: TGTGCCAGCAGTTCCTCCTCTAGCGGGCGGTACAATGAGCAGTTCTTC. Translation gives CASSSSSSGRYNEQFF. The chain carries TRBV28 and TRBJ2-1, with 8 bases fitting TRBD2. The J segment lost 4 bases and the V segment lost 4 bases, leaving 9 bases of the junction unmatched. This CDR3 region has 16 residues. Germline V gene data show CDR1 as MDHEN and CDR2 as SYDVKM.